The entry below describes one T cell receptor (beta chain). Its antigen is currently unknown. CDR3 length: 12 residues. The J segment lost 4 bases and the V segment lost 6 bases, leaving 2 bases of the junction unmatched. CDR1 and CDR2 from the germline V gene are MNHEY and SMNVEV (reference sequence). Generated by immunoSEQ multiplex PCR, the TCRdb table keeps only in-frame clones and is missing some. The sample contains about 120,000 clones, roughly 84% of which appear only once. This sample is drawn from a study of T cell responses to AZD1222 COVID-19 vaccine. Study-wide context: The analysis combined second doses at about 4 or about 12 weeks. The study, taken as a whole, reports: White British people made up most donors, females outnumbered males, and clonal diversity was possibly underestimated. Repertoires in all cases were sampled only once the peak T cell response had passed. Among vaccine-associated CD4 TCRs, coverage spanned spike, with dominance at 160-218 and 743-854.

This clonotype was sampled from an adult in good health. The chain joins TRBV27 to TRBJ1-1, with 7 bases that match TRBD1. The starting material was peripheral blood, obtained on day 0 of AZD1222 vaccination. DNA of the CDR3: TGTGCCAGCAGCAGGGGGAGCACTGAAGCTTTCTTT. Translating gives CASSRGSTEAFF.